The clone carrying this TCR beta chain was seen a few times. Its antigen is unknown. One end of the junction fails to match germline, which may point to a read error. This specimen comes from a study of response to subunit inactivated influenza vaccine. Notes on the study in general: Authors proposed each seasonal influenza vaccination draws in few new T cells.

The CDR3 consists of 13 residues. Germline CDR1 reads SNHLY; CDR2 reads FYNNEI. One entry per CDR3 protein, called by TCRdb with MiXCR from the RT-PCR reads. The data contain 550,000 to 650,000 distinct CDR3 sequences, roughly 12% of them singletons. This chain links TRBV2 with TRBJ1-1; the D is unclear. Material: PBMCs from blood, obtained on the day of vaccination. The TCR originated in a man aged 50 to 60 who received an inactivated influenza vaccine. The CDR3 sequence: CASSEGFITEAFF. The CDR3 nucleotides are TGTGCCAGCAGCGAAGGGTTTATCACTGAAGCTTTCTTT.